Presented here are 30 T cell receptor beta chains from one specimen sequenced in a study of shared clonotypes between healthy human individuals. Only in-frame clones appear in the TCRdb table, and some are missing; sequencing was by immunoSEQ multiplex PCR. The sample lists around 2,000,000 clones; around 96% were seen once. CD8 cells regarded as naive lacked CD45RO, were positively chosen for CCR7, and omitted terminally differentiated effector memory CD45RA+ cells. The sequenced sample was naive CD8+ T cells sorted from blood. These receptors all come from a man between 18 and 29 years old in good health.

This chain links TRBV10-2 with TRBJ2-3; 10 bases line up with TRBD2. CDR1 and CDR2 from the germline V gene are WSHSY and SAAADI. V gave up 4 bases and J gave up 2 bases; unmatched junction bases: 3. The CDR3 length is 15 residues. CDR3 sequence reads: CASSVLAGFTDTQYF. The CDR3 DNA follows: TGCGCCAGCAGTGTACTAGCGGGGTTCACAGATACGCAGTATTTT.

The chain joins TRBV9 to TRBJ2-3, with 14 bases that match TRBD2. Germline CDR1 and CDR2: SGDLS and YYNGEE. The CDR3 runs 16 residues. J was trimmed by 7 bases and V by 3 bases; bases with no gene match: 7. CDR3 sequence: CASSGGLAGAAYTQYF. CDR3 sequence (DNA): TGTGCCAGCAGCGGGGGACTAGCGGGAGCAGCGTATACGCAGTATTTT.

This sequence joins TRBV4-1 and TRBJ1-4; 7 nucleotides align to TRBD1. Per germline, CDR1 MGHRA and CDR2 YSYEKL. After removal of 3 bases from V and 2 bases from J, the junction contained 12 bases not matched to a gene. The length of the CDR3 is 18 residues. The CDR3 spells CASSQPFLSGQTNEKLFF. The CDR3 DNA follows: TGCGCCAGCAGCCAGCCCTTCCTGTCGGGACAGACTAATGAAAAACTGTTTTTT.

This clone was seen only a few times. The V and J genes are TRBV19 and TRBJ1-1; unclear D gene. The CDR3 totals 13 residues. Trimming pared 9 bases from V and 0 bases from J, leaving 11 bases between. Germline-derived CDR1 and CDR2 are LNHDA and SQIVND (reference sequence). The CDR3 bases are TGTGCCAGCGGTTATGGTATGAACACTGAAGCTTTCTTT. This codes for CASGYGMNTEAFF.

This chain links TRBV5-1 with TRBJ2-7; D perhaps matches TRBD1 (5 bases). V lost 4 bases and J lost 5, with 10 bases in between. CDR1 is SGHRS, CDR2 YFSETQ, per germline. The CDR3 is made up of 12 amino acids. CDR3 sequence (DNA): TGCGCCAGCAGCCCATCAGGGAACGAGCAGTACTTC. The encoded protein is CASSPSGNEQYF.

This chain joins TRBV6-1 and TRBJ2-2; 9 bases fit TRBD2. The CDR3 covers 15 residues. V dropped 4 bases and J dropped 4; count of bases not matched to a gene: 4. The V gene's germline CDR1 is MNHNS and CDR2 SASEGT. CDR3 loop: CASSGKRGVTGELFF. DNA for the CDR3: TGTGCCAGCAGTGGGAAGCGGGGGGTCACCGGGGAGCTGTTTTTT.

The V call is TRBV5-6, the J call TRBJ2-3, with D perhaps TRBD1 (6 bases). CDR3 length: 17 amino acids. Germline CDR1 reads SGHDT; CDR2 reads YYEEEE. Trimming cost V 3 bases and J 0 bases, with 17 bases left between them. The CDR3 loop reads CASSSIAGVESTDTQYF. The CDR3 nucleotides read TGTGCCAGCAGCTCAATTGCAGGGGTGGAGAGCACAGATACGCAGTATTTT.

The chain joins TRBV19 to TRBJ2-7; D might be TRBD1 or TRBD2, each matching 5 bases. The germline CDR1 and CDR2 sequences are LNHDA and SQIVND (reference sequence). Between the trimmed V and J ends, which lost 4 bases and 3 bases, there was a span of 13 bases. CDR3 length: 14 amino acids. This CDR3 reads CASSSGAGLYEQYF. As DNA, the CDR3 is TGTGCCAGTAGTAGTGGGGCAGGACTCTACGAGCAGTACTTC.

The V and J genes are TRBV27 and TRBJ1-5, with D maybe TRBD1 (5 bases). With 2 bases removed from V and 10 bases from J, the gap between germline ends came to 15 bases. CDR1 is MNHEY and CDR2 is SMNVEV in the germline V gene (reference sequence). The CDR3 runs 14 residues. The CDR3: CASSLQGQSGPQHF. The CDR3, as DNA: TGTGCCAGCAGTTTACAGGGTCAATCAGGACCCCAGCATTTT.

This chain joins TRBV14 and TRBJ2-7; a weak D match, TRBD1 (6 bases). This CDR3 contains 14 residues. Germline V CDR1 and CDR2: SGHDN, FVKESK. V lost 2 bases to trimming and J lost 2 bases, with 10 bases between them. This CDR3 is CASSQTGNAYEQYF. For the CDR3, the DNA is TGTGCCAGCAGCCAAACAGGGAACGCCTACGAGCAGTACTTC.

CDR3 amino acids: CASSPGGGLNEQFF. CDR3 nucleotides: TGTGCCAGCAGTCCGGGGGGGGGCCTCAATGAGCAGTTCTTC. The rearrangement links TRBV27 to TRBJ2-1, with 8 bases identical to TRBD2. V was clipped by 5 bases and J by 6 bases; unmatched bases: 6. The CDR3 extends over 14 amino acids. The V gene's germline CDR1 is MNHEY and CDR2 SMNVEV (reference sequence).

About this clone: Within the sample, other DNA sequences also encode this same CDR3. The chain employs TRBV9 and TRBJ2-7; tentatively, D is TRBD1 (6 bases). V was trimmed by 0 bases and J by 1 base, leaving 11 bases between them. The V gene's germline CDR1 is SGDLS and CDR2 YYNGEE. The length of the CDR3 is 15 residues. The DNA of the CDR3 is TGTGCCAGCAGCGTAGGGGGGACACCTTCCTACGAGCAGTACTTC. It yields the protein CASSVGGTPSYEQYF.

The rearrangement joins TRBV2 to TRBJ1-3; 8 bases agree with TRBD1. The J segment lost 1 base and the V segment lost 8 bases, leaving 10 bases of the junction unmatched. Looked up from germline, CDR1 is SNHLY and CDR2 is FYNNEI. The CDR3 covers 16 residues. Here the CDR3 reads CASEETGDFSGNTIYF. CDR3 bases: TGTGCCAGCGAAGAGACAGGGGACTTTTCTGGAAACACCATATATTTT.

As DNA, the CDR3 is TGCAGCGTTGAGCCCGAGGTTCAAGCGGGGGGGAAATACAATGAGCAGTTCTTC. Translating gives CSVEPEVQAGGKYNEQFF. The rearrangement links TRBV29-1 to TRBJ2-1; TRBD2 aligns across 10 bases. Germline CDR1 SQVTM, CDR2 ANQGSEA. The CDR3 extends over 18 amino acids. The V and J ends lost 3 bases and 4 bases, in that order; junction bases with no gene match: 15.

The chain links TRBV19 to TRBJ1-1; the match to TRBD1 covers 7 bases. The CDR3 covers 15 residues. V gave up 4 bases and J gave up 2 bases; unmatched junction bases: 7. From germline, CDR1 is LNHDA and CDR2 SQIVND (reference sequence). CDR3 sequence (DNA): TGTGCCAGTAGTACACAACAGGGGATAAACACTGAAGCTTTCTTT. Amino acids: CASSTQQGINTEAFF.

Turning to this clone: Other DNA sequences from this sample encode an identical CDR3 as well. The J gene is TRBJ1-2, the V gene TRBV5-1; D is perhaps TRBD1 (5 bases). CDR1 SGHRS and CDR2 YFSETQ come from the germline V gene. Trimming pared 4 bases from V and 6 bases from J, leaving 10 bases between. The CDR3 is 12 residues long. DNA of the CDR3: TGCGCCAGCAGCCTGGGAGGGGATGGCTACACCTTC. Protein sequence: CASSLGGDGYTF. Filled out from reference TRBV5-1 and TRBJ1-2, the complete variable domain reads KAGVTQTPRYLIKTRGQQVTLSCSPISGHRSVSWYQQTPGQGLQFLFEYFSETQRNKGNFPGRFSGRQFSNSRSEMNVSTLELGDSALYLCASSLGGDGYTFGSGTRLTVV.

The genes are TRBV30 and TRBJ1-4; 12 bases are a match to TRBD1. V lost 5 bases, J lost 0 bases, and 7 bases stayed unmatched. The germline CDR1 and CDR2 sequences are GTSNPN and SVGIG (reference sequence). The CDR3 contains 17 residues. The DNA of the CDR3 is TGTGCCTGGGGGCCGGGACAGGGGGCCTCAACTAATGAAAAACTGTTTTTT. Its translation: CAWGPGQGASTNEKLFF.

The chain's CDR3 is CASSTLRGLEGETQYF. The DNA for the CDR3 is TGCGCCAGCAGCACATTAAGGGGCCTAGAGGGCGAGACCCAGTACTTC. This sequence joins TRBV5-1 and TRBJ2-5; possibly TRBD1 or TRBD2 for D (5 bases each). The CDR3 is made up of 16 amino acids. CDR1 and CDR2 (germline): SGHRS, YFSETQ. V lost 4 bases and J 5 bases, leaving 21 bases between the germline ends.

This clone was detected only once. Other DNA sequences from this sample encode an identical CDR3 as well. The genes are TRBV5-6 and TRBJ2-7, with D possibly being TRBD1 or TRBD2 (5 bases each). Germline CDR1 reads SGHDT; CDR2 reads YYEEEE. V shed 2 bases and J shed 4 bases, with 7 bases lying between them. The CDR3 is 12 amino acids. CDR3 region: CASSFEGYEQYF. CDR3 bases: TGTGCCAGCAGCTTTGAGGGGTACGAGCAGTACTTC. The full variable domain, its missing parts supplied by reference TRBV5-6 and TRBJ2-7, is DAGVTQSPTHLIKTRGQQVTLRCSPKSGHDTVSWYQQALGQGPQFIFQYYEEEERQRGNFPDRFSGHQFPNYSSELNVNALLLGDSALYLCASSFEGYEQYFGPGTRLTVT.

This clone came up once. This rearrangement joins TRBV4-1 to TRBJ1-5; no definite D call. The germline gives CDR1 MGHRA, CDR2 YSYEKL. The CDR3 covers 18 residues. V was shortened by 3 bases and J by 6 bases, with 24 bases between the two germline ends. The CDR3 DNA reads TGCGCCAGCAGCCATACCCGCCGGGTCTTCTTGAATTGTCAGCCCCAGCATTTT. It codes for CASSHTRRVFLNCQPQHF.

The chain combines TRBV2 with TRBJ2-3, with 8 positions matching TRBD1. Germline lookup yields CDR1 SNHLY and CDR2 FYNNEI. V gave up 5 bases and J gave up 6 bases; unmatched junction bases: 10. The CDR3 consists of 15 residues. The CDR3 coding sequence is TGTGCCAGCAGTTCACTATGGACAGGGCAGGATACGCAGTATTTT. As protein: CASSSLWTGQDTQYF.

This clone has a single count. The CDR3 reads CASSQDRGDMGTEAFF. The CDR3 region has the DNA TGTGCCAGCAGCCAAGATCGAGGTGATATGGGCACTGAAGCTTTCTTT. V usage is TRBV14 and J usage is TRBJ1-1; D not certain. V was shortened by 0 bases and J by 4 bases, with 15 bases between the two germline ends. This CDR3 contains 16 residues. Germline CDR1 and CDR2: SGHDN and FVKESK.

This chain joins TRBV30 and TRBJ1-1; weak D call: TRBD1 (6 bases). The CDR3 covers 13 residues. V lost 3 bases and J 0 bases, leaving 8 bases between the germline ends. Germline-derived CDR1 and CDR2 are GTSNPN and SVGIG (reference sequence). The CDR3 reads CAWRTGMNTEAFF. For the CDR3, the DNA is TGTGCCTGGAGGACAGGAATGAACACTGAAGCTTTCTTT.

This clone has a single count. This chain joins TRBV9 and TRBJ1-1, with a weak D call TRBD1 (5 bases). V lost 5 bases, J lost 5 bases, and 10 bases lay in between. Per the germline V gene, CDR1 is SGDLS and CDR2 is YYNGEE. CDR3 length: 12 amino acids. CDR3 loop: CASSTWGTEAFF. CDR3 in DNA: TGTGCCAGCAGTACATGGGGGACTGAAGCTTTCTTT.

To note about this clone: Other DNA sequences in the sample encode the same CDR3. The chain links TRBV7-9 to TRBJ1-1; the match to TRBD1 covers 7 bases. Trimming cost V 1 base and J 1 base; bases outside gene matches: 3. Germline V lookup: CDR1 SEHNR, CDR2 FQNEAQ (reference sequence). CDR3 length: 15 amino acids. The CDR3 region is CASSLEAGGNTEAFF. The CDR3 nucleotides are TGTGCCAGCAGCTTAGAGGCAGGGGGGAACACTGAAGCTTTCTTT.

The V call is TRBV18, the J call TRBJ1-1; D uncertain. V shed 2 bases and J shed 8 bases, with 9 bases lying between them. Germline loops: CDR1 KGHSH, CDR2 LQKENI. The CDR3 runs 12 residues. As DNA, the CDR3 is TGTGCCAGCTCACCAATGGGTGCAGAAGCTTTCTTT. Translating gives CASSPMGAEAFF.

As concerns this clone: This same CDR3 is encoded by further DNA sequences in the sample. The chain employs TRBV27 and TRBJ2-1, with 9 bases that match TRBD2. Losses at the gene ends were 6 bases for V and 2 bases for J; bases not matched to a gene: 2. The CDR3 runs to 14 residues. CDR1 and CDR2 from the germline V gene are MNHEY and SMNVEV (reference sequence). The CDR3 nucleotides read TGTGCCAGCAGCCTAGCGGGAACCTACAATGAGCAGTTCTTC. Residues: CASSLAGTYNEQFF.

V is TRBV30 and J is TRBJ2-5; 8 positions agree with TRBD1. CDR3 length: 13 residues. Trimming cost V 3 bases and J 3 bases; bases outside gene matches: 3. Germline V lookup: CDR1 GTSNPN, CDR2 SVGIG (reference sequence). CDR3 sequence reads: CAWSQDREETQYF. The CDR3 bases are TGTGCCTGGAGCCAGGACAGGGAAGAGACCCAGTACTTC. The full variable domain, rest sourced from reference TRBV30 and TRBJ2-5, is SQTIHQWPATLVQPVGSPLSLECTVEGTSNPNLYWYRQAAGRGLQLLFYSVGIGQISSEVPQNLSASRPQDRQFILSSKKLLLSDSGFYLCAWSQDREETQYFGPGTRLLVL.

DNA for the CDR3: TGTGCCAGCAGCTCCGTAACAGGGGAGGTCGGTGAAAAACTGTTTTTT. Its translation: CASSSVTGEVGEKLFF. This chain connects TRBV7-9 to TRBJ1-4; TRBD1 matches at 7 bases. The CDR3 has 16 amino acids. The germline gives CDR1 SEHNR, CDR2 FQNEAQ (reference sequence). V lost 4 bases to trimming and J lost 7 bases; unmatched junction nucleotides: 12.

The chain joins TRBV9 to TRBJ2-3; 9 bases align to TRBD2. There are 14 residues in the CDR3. Germline CDR1 is SGDLS and CDR2 is YYNGEE. V lost 4 bases, J lost 4 bases, and 4 bases stayed unmatched. The CDR3, as DNA: TGTGCCAGCAGCCCGAGCGGGGGGTCAGATACGCAGTATTTT. This sequence encodes CASSPSGGSDTQYF.